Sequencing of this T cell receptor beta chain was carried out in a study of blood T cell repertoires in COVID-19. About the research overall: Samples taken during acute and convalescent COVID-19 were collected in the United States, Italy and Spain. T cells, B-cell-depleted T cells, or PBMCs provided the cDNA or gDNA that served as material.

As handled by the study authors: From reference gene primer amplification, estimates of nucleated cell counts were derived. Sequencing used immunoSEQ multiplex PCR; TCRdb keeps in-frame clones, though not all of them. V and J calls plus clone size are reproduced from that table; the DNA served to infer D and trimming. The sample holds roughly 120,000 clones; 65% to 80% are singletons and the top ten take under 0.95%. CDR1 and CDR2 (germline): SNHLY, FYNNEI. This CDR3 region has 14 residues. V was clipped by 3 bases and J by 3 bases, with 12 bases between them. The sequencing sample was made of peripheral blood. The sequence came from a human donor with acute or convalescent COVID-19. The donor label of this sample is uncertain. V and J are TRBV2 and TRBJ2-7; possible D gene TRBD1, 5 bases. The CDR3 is CASSEQGTYYEQYF. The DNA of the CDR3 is TGTGCCAGCAGTGAGCAGGGAACCTACTACGAGCAGTACTTC.